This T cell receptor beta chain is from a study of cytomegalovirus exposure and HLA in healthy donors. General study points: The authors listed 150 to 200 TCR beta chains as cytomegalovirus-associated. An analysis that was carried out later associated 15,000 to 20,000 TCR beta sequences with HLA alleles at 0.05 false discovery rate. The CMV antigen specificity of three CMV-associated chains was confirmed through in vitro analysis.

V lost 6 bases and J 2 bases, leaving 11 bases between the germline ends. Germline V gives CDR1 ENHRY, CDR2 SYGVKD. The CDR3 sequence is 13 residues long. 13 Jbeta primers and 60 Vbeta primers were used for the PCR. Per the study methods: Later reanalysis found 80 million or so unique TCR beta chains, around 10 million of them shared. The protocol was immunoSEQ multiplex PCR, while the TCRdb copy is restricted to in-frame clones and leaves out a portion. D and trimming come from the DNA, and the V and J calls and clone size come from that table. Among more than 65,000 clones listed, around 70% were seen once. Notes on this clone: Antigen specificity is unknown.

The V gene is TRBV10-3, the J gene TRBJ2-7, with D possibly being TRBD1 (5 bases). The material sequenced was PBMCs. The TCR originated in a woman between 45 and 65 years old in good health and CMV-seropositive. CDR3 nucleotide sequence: TGTGCCATCAGCGCGACAGTCCCCTACGAGCAGTACTTC. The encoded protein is CAISATVPYEQYF.